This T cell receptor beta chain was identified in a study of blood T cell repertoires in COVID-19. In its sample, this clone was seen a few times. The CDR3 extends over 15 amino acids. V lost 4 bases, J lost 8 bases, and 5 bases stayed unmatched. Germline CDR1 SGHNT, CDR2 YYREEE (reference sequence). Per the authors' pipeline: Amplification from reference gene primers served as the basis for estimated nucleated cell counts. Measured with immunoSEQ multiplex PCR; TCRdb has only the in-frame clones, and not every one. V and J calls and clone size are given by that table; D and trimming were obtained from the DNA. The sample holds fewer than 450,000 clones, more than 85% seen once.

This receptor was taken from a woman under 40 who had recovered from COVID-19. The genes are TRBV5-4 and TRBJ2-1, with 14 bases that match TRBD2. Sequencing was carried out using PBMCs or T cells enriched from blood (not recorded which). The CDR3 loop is CASSQGLAGAYEQFF. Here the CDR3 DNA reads TGTGCCAGCAGCCAGGGACTAGCGGGGGCGTATGAGCAGTTCTTC.